This T cell receptor beta chain was recorded in a study of blood T cell repertoires in COVID-19 (TCRdb year 2020). For the study in its entirety: Samples covering the acute and convalescent phases of COVID-19 were provided by collaborators in the United States, Italy and Spain. The prospective study material was composed of cDNA or gDNA derived from T cells, B-cell-depleted T cells, or PBMCs. The dataset comprised deeply sampled blood TCRbeta repertoires from subjects exposed to, actively infected with, or recovered from COVID-19. The repertoires were made available in a free public database intended to serve as a resource for research on the immune response to SARS-CoV-2. Samples came from the ongoing ImmuneRACE study (first 160 participants) plus 1,254 subjects from 6 global collaborators. A de-identified subject ID, COVID-19 status, age in years and sex were almost always included in the sample metadata. Where available, HLA class I and class II types were obtained from metadata supplied by the sample provider rather than from assay-based typing. The paper as a whole reports these results and caveats: The quantity of clinical and demographic metadata differed by source and by participant and was supplied without curation.

The CDR3 goes from the cysteine to the phenylalanine over 15 residues. Just CDR3 DNA is preserved here, 45 bases in frame from base 1. CDR1 and CDR2, looked up from the germline V gene (reference sequence), are DFQATT and SNEGSKA. The V and J ends are trimmed by 3 bases and 4 bases, leaving 15 bases between them. TCRbeta CDR3 regions were amplified from genomic DNA by means of the immunoSEQ Assay, a bias-controlled multiplex PCR. Per the source publication's procedure: Within the assay, amplification of reference gene primers was used to estimate how many nucleated cells each sample contained. Sequence reads were collapsed and filtered to measure the absolute abundance of every unique TCRbeta CDR3 rearrangement. For each sample, productive Simpson clonality was calculated by taking the square root of Simpson's diversity index across productive rearrangements. What TCRdb holds here is the immuneACCESS table cut down to in-frame rearrangements. Part of the clones is not present; checked against another copy, under half of the missing clones reflect an unresolved V gene, and the others are unexplained. D and trimming were read from the DNA, whereas the V and J calls and clone size are those reported in that table. This sample has about 140,000 clones in its table, and 88% of those were observed once. Of the sample, 25% to 30% is held by the ten largest clones.

Each collaborating institution followed its own protocols to collect whole blood in K2EDTA tubes. For TCRbeta analysis, collaborators shipped samples in one of three forms: frozen whole blood, isolated PBMCs, or DNA extracted from either of those sample types. This clone was counted once. Its target antigen remains unknown. No qualities accompany the bases; no much larger clone lies one base away. Sequencing was carried out using peripheral blood. Recombination connected TRBV20-1 to TRBJ2-2; TRBD1 is a weak D gene call, 6 bases matching. The origin of this receptor is a human donor in a cohort sampled during active COVID-19. In nucleotides, the sequence is TGCAGTGCTAGTTTGGGGGCGCTGAGCACCGGGGAGCTGTTTTTT. It specifies CSASLGALSTGELFF.